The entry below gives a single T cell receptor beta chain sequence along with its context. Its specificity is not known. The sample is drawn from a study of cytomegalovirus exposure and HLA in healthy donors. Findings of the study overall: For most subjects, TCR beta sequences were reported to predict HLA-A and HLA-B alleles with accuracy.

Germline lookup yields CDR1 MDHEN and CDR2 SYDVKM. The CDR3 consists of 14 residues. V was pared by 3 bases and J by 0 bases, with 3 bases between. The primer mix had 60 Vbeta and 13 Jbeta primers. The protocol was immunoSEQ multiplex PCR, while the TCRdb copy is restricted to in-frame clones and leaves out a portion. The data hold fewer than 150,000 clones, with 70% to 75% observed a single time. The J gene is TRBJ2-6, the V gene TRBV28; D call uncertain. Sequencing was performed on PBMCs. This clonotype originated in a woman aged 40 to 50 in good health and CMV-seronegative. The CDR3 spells CASSFHSGANVLTF. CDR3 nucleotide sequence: TGTGCCAGCAGTTTCCACTCTGGGGCCAACGTCCTGACTTTC.